This T cell receptor (beta chain) stems from a study of graft-versus-host responses after intestinal transplantation. Study details: The transplants performed in recipients were multivisceral, liver-intestinal, or isolated intestinal.

The CDR3 has 14 residues. J gave up 4 bases and V 3 bases, and 5 bases lay outside the gene matches. Germline CDR1 and CDR2: SGHNT and YYREEE (reference sequence). Points from the study as a whole: Analysis identified GvH clones in recipient marrow, with some appearing first in ileum or blood. Circulating GvH clones peaking coincided with falling HvG clones soon after transplant.

Details on this clone: Antigen unknown.

The assay was immunoSEQ multiplex PCR, and TCRdb's table has in-frame clones only and misses some. Among tens of thousands of clones listed, roughly 89% were seen once. Sequenced material: unstimulated CD4+ T cells sorted from spleen or lymph node cells, taken before intestinal transplant. The V gene is TRBV5-4, the J gene TRBJ2-3; 7 bases are shared with TRBD2. The origin of this receptor is a human donor who received an intestinal transplant. The CDR3 sequence is CASSSRGGADTQYF. The CDR3 nucleotides are TGTGCCAGCAGCTCACGCGGGGGAGCAGATACGCAGTATTTT. Together with reference TRBV5-4 and TRBJ2-3, the CDR3 gives the full variable domain: ETGVTQSPTHLIKTRGQQVTLRCSSQSGHNTVSWYQQALGQGPQFIFQYYREEENGRGNFPPRFSGLQFPNYSSELNVNALELDDSALYLCASSSRGGADTQYFGPGTRLTVL.